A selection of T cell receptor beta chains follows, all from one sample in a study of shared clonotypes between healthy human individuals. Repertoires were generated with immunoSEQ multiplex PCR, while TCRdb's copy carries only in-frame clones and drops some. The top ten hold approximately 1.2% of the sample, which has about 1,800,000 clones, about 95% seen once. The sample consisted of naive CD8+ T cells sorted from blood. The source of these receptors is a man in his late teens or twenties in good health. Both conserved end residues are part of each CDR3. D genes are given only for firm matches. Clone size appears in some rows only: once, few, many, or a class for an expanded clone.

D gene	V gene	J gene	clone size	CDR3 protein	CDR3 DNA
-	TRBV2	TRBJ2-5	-	CASSDRAAQETQYF	TGTGCCAGCAGTGATAGGGCAGCTCAAGAGACCCAGTACTTC
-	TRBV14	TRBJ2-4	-	CASSQAPFDIQYF	TGTGCCAGCAGCCAAGCCCCTTTTGACATTCAGTACTTC
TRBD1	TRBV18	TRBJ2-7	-	CASSLYPSDRDDEQYF	TGTGCCAGCTCACTTTACCCTTCCGACAGGGACGACGAGCAGTACTTC
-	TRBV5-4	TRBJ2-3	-	CASSLQGGGTDTQYF	TGTGCCAGCAGCTTACAAGGAGGTGGCACAGATACGCAGTATTTT
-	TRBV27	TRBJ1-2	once	CASSFSQGVLTYGYTF	TGTGCCAGCAGTTTCTCACAGGGCGTCCTAACTTATGGCTACACCTTC
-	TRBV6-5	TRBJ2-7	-	CASRTSYEQYF	TGTGCCAGCAGGACAAGTTACGAGCAGTACTTC
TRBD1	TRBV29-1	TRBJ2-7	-	CSARTGGYEQYF	TGCAGCGCTCGGACAGGGGGCTACGAGCAGTACTTC
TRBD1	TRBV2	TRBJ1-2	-	CASSDRGCCGYTF	TGTGCCAGCAGTGACAGGGGGTGCTGTGGCTACACCTTC
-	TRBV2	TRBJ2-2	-	CASSTRQGGSTGELFF	TGTGCCAGCAGCACTCGACAGGGAGGGAGCACCGGGGAGCTGTTTTTT
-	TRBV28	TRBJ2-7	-	CASSLPGSSYEQYF	TGTGCCAGCAGTTTACCAGGCAGTTCCTACGAGCAGTACTTC
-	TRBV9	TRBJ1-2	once	CASGTDSLNYGYTF	TGTGCCAGCGGAACGGACTCGCTTAACTATGGCTACACCTTC
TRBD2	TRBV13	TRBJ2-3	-	CASSEASGGAHSTQYF	TGTGCCAGCAGCGAAGCTAGCGGGGGAGCACATAGTACGCAGTATTTT